Below are 27 T cell receptor beta chains sequenced from a single sample in a study of vaccination effects on CD4 cells after COVID-19. Produced via immunoSEQ multiplex PCR; TCRdb's table is partial and in-frame only. This table holds tens of thousands of clones, less than 80% found once. ViraFEST used viral peptide pools to expand antigen-specific CD4+ T cells before sequencing. An approximately ten-day culture period preceded the isolation of CD4+ T cells. Participants each got two BNT162b2 or mRNA-1273 vaccine doses. The antigens these receptors bind are not known. The source material was CD4+ T cells from PBMCs cultured with HCoV-229E spike peptides, sampled after COVID-19 vaccination. These receptor sequences come from a human donor who received a COVID-19 vaccine.

The table lists this clone with a few counts. This chain connects TRBV7-3 to TRBJ2-2, with TRBD1 matching over 9 bases. Germline CDR1 is SGHTA and CDR2 is FQGTGA. Losses at the gene ends were 5 bases for V and 2 bases for J; bases not matched to a gene: 6. This CDR3 has 16 residues. The CDR3: CASSLQTGGNTGELFF. The DNA of the CDR3 is TGTGCCAGCAGCCTCCAGACAGGGGGTAACACCGGGGAGCTGTTTTTT.

This chain links TRBV19 with TRBJ1-1; TRBD1 aligns across 8 bases. The CDR3 has 15 amino acids. Germline V gene sequence: CDR1 LNHDA, CDR2 SQIVND (reference sequence). The V segment lost 5 bases and the J segment 0 bases; nucleotides outside the gene matches: 5. The CDR3 loop reads CASSLSGQVNTEAFF. CDR3 coding DNA: TGTGCCAGTAGTCTATCGGGACAGGTGAACACTGAAGCTTTCTTT.

The chain combines TRBV13 with TRBJ2-2, with 10 nucleotides matching TRBD1. Germline CDR1 reads PRHDT; CDR2 reads FYEKMQ (reference sequence). V lost 5 bases, J lost 2 bases, and 8 bases stayed unmatched. The CDR3 covers 17 residues. Written as DNA, the CDR3 is TGTGCCAGCAGCGCTAGCGACAGGGGGCGAAACACCGGGGAGCTGTTTTTT. This translates into CASSASDRGRNTGELFF.

The chain combines TRBV18 with TRBJ2-5; D might be TRBD2 (7 bases). Germline V gene sequence: CDR1 KGHSH, CDR2 LQKENI. Trimming stripped 6 bases from V and 1 base from J, with 21 bases between. The CDR3 is made up of 17 amino acids. CDR3 amino acids: CASSPSWGGGFQETQYF. CDR3 nucleotides: TGTGCCAGCTCGCCGAGTTGGGGCGGGGGCTTCCAAGAGACCCAGTACTTC.

The chain links TRBV3-1 (or the pseudogene TRBV3-2) to TRBJ2-5; 14 nucleotides line up with TRBD2. V shed 6 bases, J shed 9 bases, and the junction held 12 bases outside the gene matches. Germline lookup yields CDR1 LGHDT and CDR2 YNNKEL (reference sequence). This CDR3 is built from 16 residues. For the CDR3, the DNA is TGTGCCAGCAGTCACACGGGACTAGCGGGGGATGGGGCCCAGTACTTC. This sequence encodes CASSHTGLAGDGAQYF.

The gene calls are TRBV4-1 and TRBJ1-4; the D is unclear. Germline V gene sequence: CDR1 MGHRA, CDR2 YSYEKL. V was clipped by 4 bases and J by 4 bases, with 13 bases between them. The CDR3 extends over 15 amino acids. CDR3: CASSRLFDGNEKLFF. CDR3 nucleotides: TGCGCCAGCAGCCGGCTCTTTGATGGTAATGAAAAACTGTTTTTT.

The chain joins TRBV19 to TRBJ1-2, with 9 positions matching TRBD1. The CDR3 contains 15 residues. V dropped 9 bases and J dropped 1; count of bases not matched to a gene: 9. Germline CDR1 and CDR2: LNHDA and SQIVND (reference sequence). The CDR3 DNA reads TGTGCCAGCCTCGGGACAGGGACCTTTAACTATGGCTACACCTTC. Translated: CASLGTGTFNYGYTF.

The V call is TRBV6-5, the J call TRBJ2-7; a weak D match, TRBD1 (6 bases). The CDR3 spans 15 residues. Per the germline V gene, CDR1 is MNHEY and CDR2 is SVGAGI. Trimming left V 7 bases short and J 0 bases short, with 16 bases between. The CDR3: CASNLLQGSSYEQYV. In nucleotides, the CDR3 is TGTGCCAGCAATCTCCTTCAGGGGAGCTCCTACGAGCAGTACGTC.

Only a few counts were recorded for this clone. The chain couples TRBV19 to TRBJ2-6; no clear D gene. Trimming pared 7 bases from V and 4 bases from J, leaving 17 bases between. Per germline, CDR1 LNHDA and CDR2 SQIVND (reference sequence). The CDR3 totals 16 residues. The CDR3 loop reads CASTIVTGTGANVLTF. CDR3 DNA: TGTGCCAGTACTATTGTTACGGGTACCGGGGCCAACGTCCTGACTTTC.

This rearrangement joins TRBV29-1 to TRBJ2-5, with unresolved D. The V end lost 3 bases, the J end lost 1 base, and 6 bases lay between the germline ends. The length of the CDR3 is 12 residues. CDR1 and CDR2 (germline): SQVTM, ANQGSEA. The CDR3 region is CSVDSGQETQYF. CDR3 in DNA: TGCAGCGTTGATTCCGGCCAAGAGACCCAGTACTTC.

This sequence joins TRBV3-1 (or the pseudogene TRBV3-2) and TRBJ2-2, with D uncertain. Trimming took 2 bases from V and 6 from J, leaving 16 bases between them. Per germline, CDR1 LGHDT and CDR2 YNNKEL (reference sequence). The CDR3 has 16 residues. The CDR3 reads CASSQWAHPRPGELFF. The CDR3 bases are TGTGCCAGCAGCCAATGGGCTCACCCCAGACCCGGGGAGCTGTTTTTT.

The chain combines TRBV21-1 with TRBJ2-2; TRBD1 is taken as the D call from the table, unchecked against the DNA. TRBV21-1 is described as a pseudogene. There are 19 residues in the CDR3. Written as DNA, the CDR3 is TGTGCCAGCAGCAAGAAGAAAACGGAGAACAGGGGGGACACCGGGGAGCTGTTTTTT. Residues: CASSKKKTENRGDTGELFF.

The rearrangement uses TRBV6-5 and TRBJ2-7; possibly TRBD2 for D (6 bases). CDR1 MNHEY and CDR2 SVGAGI come from the germline V gene. V was cut by 6 bases and J by 0 bases, with 9 bases left in between. This CDR3 spans 13 amino acids. This CDR3 reads CASRSGGSYEQYV. Here the CDR3 DNA reads TGTGCCAGCAGATCCGGGGGCTCCTACGAGCAGTACGTC.

The chain combines TRBV5-1 with TRBJ2-5; a possible D gene is TRBD1 (6 bases). The CDR3 is 11 residues long. Germline-derived CDR1 and CDR2 are SGHRS and YFSETQ. V lost 5 bases and J lost 5, with 7 bases in between. The CDR3 here is CASSDRETQYF. DNA of the CDR3: TGCGCCAGCAGTGACAGGGAGACCCAGTACTTC.

The rearrangement joins TRBV11-1 to TRBJ1-1; D remains unclear. Germline V gene lookup returns CDR1 SGHAT and CDR2 FQDESV (reference sequence). Trimming took off 7 bases at V and 8 bases at J, with 14 bases between the two ends. The CDR3 has 12 amino acids. For the CDR3, the DNA is TGTGCCAGCACCCGTCCTGGAGGGGAAGCTTTCTTT. Its protein is CASTRPGGEAFF.

This chain uses TRBV5-1 with TRBJ2-3; a possible D gene is TRBD2 (6 bases). The CDR3 spans 14 residues. V lost 3 bases, J lost 1 base, and 9 bases lay in between. Germline V gives CDR1 SGHRS, CDR2 YFSETQ. The chain's CDR3 is CASSYLAGTDTQYF. The CDR3 DNA reads TGCGCCAGCAGCTATTTAGCGGGCACAGATACGCAGTATTTT.

The chain employs TRBV4-2 and TRBJ2-3; 7 bases match TRBD1. The V segment lost 0 bases and the J segment 3 bases; nucleotides outside the gene matches: 6. Per the germline V gene, CDR1 is LGHNA and CDR2 is YNFKEQ. The CDR3 is made up of 16 amino acids. DNA of the CDR3: TGTGCCAGCAGCCAAGAGATTTACAGGGGAACAGATACGCAGTATTTT. Protein: CASSQEIYRGTDTQYF.

The rearrangement uses TRBV7-2 and TRBJ1-1; D may be TRBD1 (6 bases). There are 15 residues in the CDR3. Germline CDR1 SGHTA, CDR2 FQGNSA. V was shortened by 1 base and J by 4 bases, with 13 bases between the two germline ends. The CDR3 DNA reads TGTGCCAGCAGCTTAGTATCGGGGGCGGGCACTGAAGCTTTCTTT. This sequence encodes CASSLVSGAGTEAFF.

The gene calls are TRBV3-1 (or the pseudogene TRBV3-2) and TRBJ2-2; D perhaps matches TRBD1 (6 bases). Trimming took off 1 base at V and 1 base at J, with 16 bases between the two ends. This CDR3 is 18 amino acids long. CDR1 and CDR2 (germline): LGHDT, YNNKEL (reference sequence). The CDR3 sequence: CASSQVGGRTLNTGELFF. The CDR3 coding sequence is TGTGCCAGCAGCCAAGTAGGGGGACGGACGTTGAACACCGGGGAGCTGTTTTTT.

The CDR3 DNA follows: TGTGCCAGCAGTTCGGGTGGAGGCCTACCTGAAGCTTTCTTT. Its protein is CASSSGGGLPEAFF. This chain connects TRBV6-2 or TRBV6-3 to TRBJ1-1, with D unclear. The CDR3 sequence is 14 residues long. V lost 4 bases and J 6 bases, leaving 15 bases between the germline ends. Germline CDR1 reads MNHEY; CDR2 reads SVGEGT.

The J gene is TRBJ2-1, the V gene TRBV2, with 9 bases that match TRBD2. This CDR3 has 13 amino acids. Trimming cost V 0 bases and J 13 bases; bases outside gene matches: 4. Germline values: CDR1 SNHLY, CDR2 FYNNEI. CDR3 sequence reads: CASSEAGGGAQFF. CDR3 coding DNA: TGTGCCAGCAGTGAAGCCGGCGGGGGGGCCCAGTTCTTC.

The rearrangement uses TRBV7-2 and TRBJ1-5; D unresolved. This CDR3 contains 15 residues. The germline gives CDR1 SGHTA, CDR2 FQGNSA. V lost 5 bases, J lost 0 bases, and 11 bases lay in between. The CDR3 coding sequence is TGTGCCAGCAGCCCGGGTCGTTATAGCAATCAGCCCCAGCATTTT. As protein: CASSPGRYSNQPQHF.

V and J are TRBV6-2 or TRBV6-3 and TRBJ2-1, with 9 bases fitting TRBD1. With 4 bases clipped from V and 7 bases from J, the junction kept 8 bases outside the gene matches. This CDR3 is built from 15 residues. Germline V gene sequence: CDR1 MNHEY, CDR2 SVGEGT. Written as DNA, the CDR3 is TGTGCCAGCAGTTCCGGGACAGGGCGTTTGAATGAGCAGTTCTTC. It is translated as CASSSGTGRLNEQFF.

The chain recombines TRBV15 with TRBJ2-3, with D possibly being TRBD1 or TRBD2 (5 bases each). V lost 5 bases, J lost 5 bases, and 14 bases lay in between. Germline-derived CDR1 and CDR2 are LNHNV and YYDKDF (reference sequence). CDR3 length: 14 residues. The CDR3: CATSPRSGGDTQYF. The CDR3 region has the DNA TGTGCCACCAGCCCCCGTTCTGGGGGAGATACGCAGTATTTT.

The sample holds a few counts of this clone. The chain uses TRBV20-1 and TRBJ2-3; D is unclear. V was pared by 5 bases and J by 4 bases, with 7 bases between. From germline, CDR1 is DFQATT and CDR2 SNEGSKA (reference sequence). The CDR3 contains 11 residues. CDR3 nucleotides: TGCAGTGCTGTAATTTCAGATACGCAGTATTTT. This translates into CSAVISDTQYF.

The V gene is TRBV27, the J gene TRBJ2-3; possibly TRBD1 for D (6 bases). This CDR3 contains 15 residues. V gave up 6 bases and J gave up 2 bases, with 15 bases separating them. CDR1 and CDR2 (germline): MNHEY, SMNVEV (reference sequence). The CDR3 bases are TGTGCCAGCAGCAATACACAGGGTACCACAGATACGCAGTATTTT. As protein: CASSNTQGTTDTQYF.

The chain is built from TRBV9 and TRBJ1-1, with TRBD1 as a possible D gene (6 bases). Germline values: CDR1 SGDLS, CDR2 YYNGEE. This CDR3 has 15 residues. The V gene lost 3 bases and the J gene lost 0 bases, with 12 bases spanning the gap. The CDR3 protein is CASSAYDRMNTEAFF. Here the CDR3 DNA reads TGTGCCAGCAGCGCTTATGACAGGATGAACACTGAAGCTTTCTTT.